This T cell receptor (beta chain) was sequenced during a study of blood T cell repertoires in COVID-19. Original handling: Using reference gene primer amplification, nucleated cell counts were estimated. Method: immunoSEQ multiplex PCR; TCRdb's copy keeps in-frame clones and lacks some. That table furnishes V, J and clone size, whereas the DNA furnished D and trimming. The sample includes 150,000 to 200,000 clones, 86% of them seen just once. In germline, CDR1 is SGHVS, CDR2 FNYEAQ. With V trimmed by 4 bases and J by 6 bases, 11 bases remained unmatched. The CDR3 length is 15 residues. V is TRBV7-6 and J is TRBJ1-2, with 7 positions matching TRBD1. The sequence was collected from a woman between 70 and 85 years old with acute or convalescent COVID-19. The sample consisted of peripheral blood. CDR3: CASSSQPLDRDGYTF. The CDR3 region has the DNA TGTGCCAGCAGCTCCCAACCTCTCGACAGGGATGGCTACACCTTC.